These 28 T cell receptor beta chains originate from one sample sequenced in a study of T cells in women clearing cervical HPV infection. This table comes from immunoSEQ multiplex PCR, and its TCRdb copy is limited to in-frame clones, with some not included. Its listing shows about 20,000 clones. Material: blood buffy coat. The source of these receptors is a woman aged 18 to 69 with a cervical HPV16 infection that either progressed to CIN3+ or cleared (not recorded which).

On this clone: The CDR3 end is not reached by the read, which stops 3 residues before it; the germline J gene fills it in. This chain links TRBV6-2 or TRBV6-3 with TRBJ2-7, with D unclear. V lost 3 bases to trimming and J lost 3 bases, with 12 bases between them. The CDR3 runs 14 residues. Looked up from germline, CDR1 is MNHEY and CDR2 is SVGEGT. The chain's CDR3 is CASSYEGYDYEQYF. The sequenced part of the CDR3 DNA is TGTGCCAGCAGTTATGAAGGGTACGACTACGAG.

Concerning this clone: The missing CDR3 end, 3 residues past where the read stops, is filled in from the germline J gene. The chain joins TRBV7-2 to TRBJ1-2; D remains ambiguous. From germline, CDR1 is SGHTA and CDR2 FQGNSA. The CDR3 loop spans 13 amino acids. The sequenced CDR3 bases are TGTGCCAGCAGCTTAAGCGGGAGCAACGAC. It is translated as CASSLSGSND. The complete CDR3 reads CASSLSGSNDYTF.

Remarks on this clone: The read ends 3 residues before the CDR3 terminus; that terminus is restored from the germline J gene. This chain joins TRBV7-2 and TRBJ1-1; D gene ambiguous. This CDR3 spans 13 amino acids. V lost 8 bases and J 2 bases, leaving 12 bases between the germline ends. Germline lookup yields CDR1 SGHTA and CDR2 FQGNSA. This CDR3 reads CASQMAVNTEAFF. The covered CDR3 bases are TGTGCCAGCCAAATGGCAGTAAACACTGAA.

A word on this clone: The CDR3 goes on 3 residues after the read ends, and that part is filled in from the germline J gene. The chain employs TRBV19 and TRBJ1-2; a weak D match, TRBD1 (5 bases). The germline V gene encodes CDR1 LNHDA and CDR2 SQIVND (reference sequence). The CDR3 consists of 14 residues. The sequenced CDR3 bases are TGTGCCAGTGCCGGGACTAGCGGGAGGAACGAC. Its protein is CASAGTSGRND. The full-length CDR3 reads as CASAGTSGRNDYTF.

Remarks on this clone: The sequenced fragment ends 3 residues before the CDR3 boundary, so the rest is inferred from the germline J gene. The V gene is TRBV5-1, the J gene TRBJ2-3; D might be TRBD2 (7 bases). This CDR3 region has 15 residues. The V gene's germline CDR1 is SGHRS and CDR2 YFSETQ. Trimming cost V 2 bases and J 8 bases, with 18 bases left between them. The CDR3 is CASSLRDKGGSTQYF. The covered CDR3 bases are TGCGCCAGCAGCTTACGCGACAAGGGGGGGAGTACG. Full variable domain (remainder filled in from reference TRBV5-1 and TRBJ2-3): KAGVTQTPRYLIKTRGQQVTLSCSPISGHRSVSWYQQTPGQGLQFLFEYFSETQRNKGNFPGRFSGRQFSNSRSEMNVSTLELGDSALYLCASSLRDKGGSTQYFGPGTRLTVL.

Concerning this clone itself: The sequence runs out 3 residues before the end of the CDR3; the remainder is reconstructed from the germline J gene. The genes are TRBV6-2 or TRBV6-3 and TRBJ1-1; a possible D gene is TRBD1 (5 bases). The V gene's germline CDR1 is MNHEY and CDR2 SVGEGT. V was clipped by 4 bases and J by 4 bases, with 10 bases between them. This CDR3 spans 13 amino acids. The chain's CDR3 is CASSWQGGTEAFF. Incomplete CDR3 DNA: TGTGCCAGCAGTTGGCAGGGTGGCACTGAA.

On this clone: With the read ending 3 residues before the CDR3 end, the germline J gene is used to fill in that end. The chain carries TRBV5-1 and TRBJ2-3; a weak D match, TRBD2 (6 bases). Germline V gene sequence: CDR1 SGHRS, CDR2 YFSETQ. This CDR3 spans 16 amino acids. Trimming shortened V by 8 bases and J by 2 bases, and 21 bases separated the two germline ends. The CDR3 spells CASNRDFDDPTDTQYF. The part of the CDR3 DNA that was read is TGCGCCAGTAACCGGGACTTCGATGACCCCACAGATACG. Filled out from reference TRBV5-1 and TRBJ2-3, the complete variable domain reads KAGVTQTPRYLIKTRGQQVTLSCSPISGHRSVSWYQQTPGQGLQFLFEYFSETQRNKGNFPGRFSGRQFSNSRSEMNVSTLELGDSALYLCASNRDFDDPTDTQYFGPGTRLTVL.

About this clone: Read data end 3 residues before the CDR3 end; the end is taken from the germline J gene. The V and J genes are TRBV20-1 and TRBJ2-3; 7 bases align to TRBD2. The CDR3 consists of 15 residues. The germline CDR1 and CDR2 sequences are DFQATT and SNEGSKA (reference sequence). The DNA read from the CDR3 is TGCAGTGCTAGACCATTTAGCGGGTCCCAAGAGACG. Amino acids: CSARPFSGSQET. The entire CDR3 sequence reads CSARPFSGSQETQYF.

Comments on this clone: The read ends 3 residues early relative to the CDR3; the germline J gene fills the gap. This chain links TRBV19 with TRBJ1-5, with a possible D match to TRBD1 (5 bases). V lost 3 bases to trimming and J lost 4 bases, with 25 bases between them. This CDR3 is built from 19 residues. Germline CDR1 LNHDA, CDR2 SQIVND (reference sequence). The CDR3 bases that were read are TGTGCCAGTAGTATTAAGGGGTCCCTGCCCCCACTTCCGAATCAGCCC. Protein sequence: CASSIKGSLPPLPNQP. The full CDR3 reads CASSIKGSLPPLPNQPQHF.

Comments on this clone: The CDR3 extends 3 residues past the end of the read, so its final part is completed from the germline J gene. The chain links TRBV6-4 to TRBJ2-3, with 7 bases aligning to TRBD2. Germline assignment: CDR1 MRHNA and CDR2 SNTAGT. There are 14 residues in the CDR3. Trimming took 4 bases from V and 4 from J; bases not matched to a gene: 5. CDR3 DNA, as far as it was read: TGTGCCAGCAGTGGCGGGAGTGAAGCAGATACG. This translates into CASSGGSEADT. The whole CDR3 sequence reads CASSGGSEADTQYF.

With respect to this clone: Read sequence stops 3 residues before the CDR3 end, and the germline J gene provides the missing end. The V and J genes are TRBV19 and TRBJ2-7, with 11 bases fitting TRBD2. Germline V gene lookup returns CDR1 LNHDA and CDR2 SQIVND (reference sequence). After removal of 0 bases from V and 3 bases from J, the junction contained 10 bases not matched to a gene. The CDR3 has 18 residues. The CDR3 bases that were read are TGTGCCAGTAGTATAGATCTGTTTACTAGCGGGAGAGTCTACGAG. Its protein is CASSIDLFTSGRVYE. The whole CDR3 region reads CASSIDLFTSGRVYEQYF.

Note on this clone: With the read ending 3 residues before the CDR3 end, the germline J gene is used to fill in that end. This rearrangement joins TRBV2 to TRBJ2-3, with D unresolved. The CDR3 is 13 amino acids. Germline V gene lookup returns CDR1 SNHLY and CDR2 FYNNEI. CDR3 in amino acids: CASNQRLQETQYF. The part of the CDR3 DNA that was read is TGTGCCAGCAATCAGCGATTGCAAGAGACG.

Comments on this clone: The read terminates 3 residues ahead of where the CDR3 ends, so the germline J gene completes it. The chain joins TRBV10-3 to TRBJ1-4; possibly TRBD1 for D (5 bases). The CDR3 sequence is 15 residues long. Looked up from germline, CDR1 is ENHRY and CDR2 is SYGVKD. V lost 1 base and J 7 bases, leaving 13 bases between the germline ends. The CDR3 spells CAISEFGGSREKLFF. CDR3 DNA, as far as it was read: TGTGCCATCAGTGAGTTTGGGGGGTCCCGTGAAAAA.

As regards this clone: The CDR3 extends 3 residues past the end of the read, so its final part is completed from the germline J gene. The V gene is TRBV10-3, the J gene TRBJ2-3; TRBD2 agrees at 7 bases. The germline V gene encodes CDR1 ENHRY and CDR2 SYGVKD. The CDR3 is made up of 12 amino acids. This CDR3 is CAIRGGEETQYF. The CDR3 DNA, read in part, is TGTGCCATCAGGGGAGGGGAGGAGACG.

Note on this clone: The read halts 3 residues ahead of the CDR3 end, with the missing end drawn from the germline J gene. The gene calls are TRBV20-1 and TRBJ2-7; D remains unclear. Trimming took 0 bases from V and 5 from J, leaving 11 bases between them. The CDR3 extends over 13 amino acids. Germline V gene lookup returns CDR1 DFQATT and CDR2 SNEGSKA (reference sequence). CDR3 in amino acids: CSAREGFVNEQYF. The DNA read from the CDR3 is TGCAGTGCTAGAGAAGGGTTCGTAAACGAG.

Of note for this clone: The CDR3 end falls 3 residues outside the read, so it is completed with the germline J gene. This rearrangement joins TRBV2 to TRBJ1-2, with D perhaps matching TRBD1 (5 bases). The CDR3 covers 14 residues. Germline values: CDR1 SNHLY, CDR2 FYNNEI. CDR3 DNA, as far as it was read: TGTGCCAGCAGTGACGGGGGAGGCACAGATACC. It yields the protein CASSDGGGTDT. In full, the CDR3 is CASSDGGGTDTYTF.

On this clone itself: The CDR3 extends 3 residues past the end of the read, so its final part is completed from the germline J gene. V gene TRBV20-1 combines with J gene TRBJ2-1; 9 bases map to TRBD2. In germline, CDR1 is DFQATT, CDR2 SNEGSKA (reference sequence). The CDR3 runs 15 residues. With 7 bases clipped from V and 2 bases from J, the junction kept 9 bases outside the gene matches. CDR3 bases read: TGCAGTGTATCAGGACTAGCGACGACCTACAATGAG. Amino acid sequence: CSVSGLATTYNE. The full-length CDR3 reads as CSVSGLATTYNEQFF.

Notes on this clone: The junction departs from germline at one end; a sequencing error may be responsible. The CDR3 end is not reached by the read, which stops 3 residues before it; the germline J gene fills it in. Distinct nucleotide sequences in the sample also encode this CDR3. The chain has TRBV18 and TRBJ1-3; D uncertain. Per germline, CDR1 KGHSH and CDR2 LQKENI. The CDR3 covers 16 residues. CDR3 bases read: TGTGCCAGCTCACCATCTCTAGAACGCTCTGGAAACACG. This sequence encodes CASSPSLERSGNT. The whole CDR3 is CASSPSLERSGNTIYF.

As concerns this clone: The read halts 3 residues ahead of the CDR3 end, with the missing end drawn from the germline J gene. This rearrangement joins TRBV5-4 to TRBJ2-2; TRBD2 is a possible D gene (5 bases). Trimming removed 3 bases at V and 7 bases at J, with 13 bases between. The CDR3 is 14 residues long. CDR1 and CDR2 (germline): SGHNT, YYREEE (reference sequence). The CDR3 loop reads CASSSSGGRGELFF. CDR3 DNA, as far as it was read: TGTGCCAGCAGCTCCTCAGGAGGCCGCGGGGAG.

The sequenced part of the CDR3 DNA is TGTGCCAGCTCACCGACAGAGACCTATGGC. It encodes CASSPTETYG. The entire CDR3 is CASSPTETYGYTF. V gene TRBV2 combines with J gene TRBJ1-2; a weak D match, TRBD1 (5 bases). The read ends 3 residues early relative to the CDR3; the germline J gene fills the gap. V lost 8 bases and J 4 bases, leaving 14 bases between the germline ends. CDR1 SNHLY and CDR2 FYNNEI come from the germline V gene. The CDR3 is 13 amino acids.

Concerning this clone itself: From the germline J gene comes the end of the CDR3, since the read stops 3 residues before it. V is TRBV7-2 and J is TRBJ2-3; D gene uncertain. CDR3 size: 15 residues. Germline assignment: CDR1 SGHTA and CDR2 FQGNSA. The CDR3 bases that were read are TGTGCCAGCAACCCGACGGCAGGCTCAAATCAGCCG. Translation gives CASNPTAGSNQP. The entire CDR3 protein reads CASNPTAGSNQPQYF. Combining the CDR3 with reference TRBV7-2 and TRBJ2-3 gives the whole variable domain GAGVSQSPSNKVTEKGKDVELRCDPISGHTALYWYRQSLGQGLEFLIYFQGNSAPDKSGLPSDRFSAERTGGSVSTLTIQRTQQEDSAVYLCASNPTAGSNQPQYFGPGTRLTVL.

As regards this clone: The sequenced fragment ends 3 residues before the CDR3 boundary, so the rest is inferred from the germline J gene. The chain links TRBV20-1 to TRBJ2-3; weak D call: TRBD2 (6 bases). The CDR3 is 11 amino acids. V was pared by 5 bases and J by 3 bases, with 6 bases between. Germline CDR1 is DFQATT and CDR2 is SNEGSKA (reference sequence). The DNA read from the CDR3 is TGCAGTGCTGGGGGGACAGATACG. Encoded protein: CSAGGTDT. The complete CDR3 reads CSAGGTDTQYF.

Comments on this clone: The read is 3 residues too short to cover the CDR3 end, so that end is filled in from the germline J gene. This chain connects TRBV2 to TRBJ2-7; 9 positions agree with TRBD1. The CDR3 has 14 amino acids. J lost 0 bases, V lost 6 bases, and 3 bases had no gene match. CDR1 is SNHLY and CDR2 is FYNNEI in the germline V gene. The covered CDR3 bases are TGTGCCAGCAGGGACAGGGGATACTCCTACGAG. It is translated as CASRDRGYSYE. The entire CDR3 reads CASRDRGYSYEQYF. The variable domain in full, completed from reference TRBV2 and TRBJ2-7, reads EPEVTQTPSHQVTQMGQEVILRCVPISNHLYFYWYRQILGQKVEFLVSFYNNEISEKSEIFDDQFSVERPDGSNFTLKIRSTKLEDSAMYFCASRDRGYSYEQYFGPGTRLTVT.

Comment on this clone: The CDR3 end falls 3 residues outside the read, so it is completed with the germline J gene. V gene TRBV11-2 combines with J gene TRBJ2-1; D gene ambiguous. The CDR3 loop spans 14 amino acids. Germline assignment: CDR1 SGHAT and CDR2 FQNNGV. V dropped 2 bases and J dropped 6 bases, with 11 bases sitting between them. CDR3 DNA (partial): TGTGCCAGCAGCTTACGATACAGCTTCAATGAG. It encodes CASSLRYSFNE. The whole CDR3 sequence is CASSLRYSFNEQFF.

Regarding this clone: Coverage ceases 3 residues before the CDR3 finishes, and the germline J gene fills in the end. This sequence joins TRBV14 and TRBJ1-1; a weak D match, TRBD1 (5 bases). The V end lost 0 bases, the J end lost 4 bases, and 9 bases lay between the germline ends. This CDR3 spans 14 amino acids. Per germline, CDR1 SGHDN and CDR2 FVKESK. CDR3 sequence reads: CASSQDMRGTEAFF. The sequenced part of the CDR3 DNA is TGTGCCAGCAGCCAAGATATGAGGGGCACTGAA.

CDR3 bases read: TGTGCCAGCAGTAACACAGGGGTCCACGAG. Translated, it gives CASSNTGVHE. The CDR3 reads in full as CASSNTGVHEQYF. This chain links TRBV12-3 or TRBV12-4 with TRBJ2-7; 7 bases match TRBD1. The CDR3 is cut off 3 residues early in the read; its end comes from the germline J gene. The CDR3 is made up of 13 amino acids. V trimming: 5 bases; J trimming: 5 bases; junction bases outside the gene matches: 6.

Turning to this clone: The sequence runs out 3 residues before the end of the CDR3; the remainder is reconstructed from the germline J gene. This sequence joins TRBV20-1 and TRBJ2-3, with D possibly matching TRBD2 (6 bases). Germline CDR1 is DFQATT and CDR2 is SNEGSKA (reference sequence). The CDR3 consists of 14 residues. This chain's CDR3 is CSARDAGNQETQYF. The covered CDR3 bases are TGCAGTGCTAGAGATGCGGGGAACCAAGAGACG.

In regard to this clone: The read ends 3 residues before the CDR3 terminus; that terminus is restored from the germline J gene. J is TRBJ2-3 and V is TRBV6-2 or TRBV6-3; the match to TRBD1 covers 7 bases. Germline CDR1 MNHEY, CDR2 SVGEGT. CDR3 length equals 16 residues. The sequenced part of the CDR3 DNA is TGTGCCAGCTCGGGACAGAAAAAGAGGGAACAAGAGACG. Translated, it gives CASSGQKKREQET. The entire CDR3 sequence reads CASSGQKKREQETQYF.